The 30 T cell receptor beta chains below were found in one sample sequenced in a study of beta chain features in type 1 diabetes. Study observations and caveats: The study found moderately but significantly shorter TCRB CDR3s in all four CD4+ subsets of Type 1 diabetes patients.

Expressed TCRB transcripts were sequenced, since all the RNA that had been isolated was reverse transcribed. TCRdb's table, derived via immunoSEQ multiplex PCR, lists solely in-frame clones and lacks some. Among hundreds of thousands of clones listed, approximately 15% were seen once. No antigen has been assigned to these receptors. The sample comprised naive CD4+ T cells from blood. All receptors derive from a young man with type 1 diabetes.

This clone was counted only a few times. The genes are TRBV4-1 and TRBJ1-5; D possibly corresponds to TRBD1 (5 bases). V was trimmed by 4 bases and J by 5 bases, leaving 12 bases between them. CDR3 length equals 14 residues. Germline CDR1 is MGHRA and CDR2 is YSYEKL. This CDR3 is CASSPRQTDQPQHF. CDR3 DNA sequence: TGCGCCAGCAGCCCTCGACAGACTGATCAGCCCCAGCATTTT.

The sample holds a few counts of this clone. The chain uses TRBV28 and TRBJ2-7; 14 bases align to TRBD2. V was pared by 1 base and J by 3 bases, with 5 bases of the junction left unmatched. The CDR3 loop spans 17 amino acids. Germline loops: CDR1 MDHEN, CDR2 SYDVKM. Here the CDR3 DNA reads TGTGCCAGCAGTTTATCGGAGGGGACTAGCGGGAGCTACGAGCAGTACTTC. Protein product: CASSLSEGTSGSYEQYF.

This clone was counted a few times. The chain links TRBV29-1 to TRBJ2-1, with 12 bases aligning to TRBD2. CDR1 is SQVTM and CDR2 is ANQGSEA in the germline V gene. This CDR3 is 13 amino acids long. J lost 7 bases, V lost 4 bases, and 2 bases had no gene match. CDR3 loop: CSVASGRANEQFF. The CDR3 bases are TGCAGCGTTGCTAGCGGGAGGGCGAATGAGCAGTTCTTC.

The chain recombines TRBV20-1 with TRBJ2-3, with D unresolved. Germline V lookup: CDR1 DFQATT, CDR2 SNEGSKA (reference sequence). The ends were cut back, 5 bases at V and 6 bases at J, with 6 bases in the middle. This CDR3 spans 10 amino acids. CDR3 amino acids: CSAAIDTQYF. Written as DNA, the CDR3 is TGCAGTGCTGCTATTGATACGCAGTATTTT.

The J gene is TRBJ2-7, the V gene TRBV7-2; no definite D call. This CDR3 spans 16 amino acids. Trimming left V 5 bases short and J 0 bases short, with 17 bases between. Per germline, CDR1 SGHTA and CDR2 FQGNSA. For the CDR3, the DNA is TGTGCCAGCAGCCGCCGTTCAGTCTCAACCTCCTACGAGCAGTACTTC. Its protein product is CASSRRSVSTSYEQYF.

This clone was counted only a few times. The rearrangement links TRBV7-3 to TRBJ1-2, with 7 bases identical to TRBD1. The CDR3 has 15 amino acids. CDR1 SGHTA and CDR2 FQGTGA come from the germline V gene. The V gene end was trimmed by 6 bases and the J gene end by 4 bases; junction bases not matched to a gene: 11. The CDR3 region has the DNA TGTGCCAGCAGTCCAGGGGGGCGAAGCTTCTATGGCTACACCTTC. The encoded protein is CASSPGGRSFYGYTF. Combining the CDR3 with reference TRBV7-3 and TRBJ1-2 gives the whole variable domain GAGVSQTPSNKVTEKGKYVELRCDPISGHTALYWYRQSLGQGPEFLIYFQGTGAADDSGLPNDRFFAVRPEGSVSTLKIQRTERGDSAVYLCASSPGGRSFYGYTFGSGTRLTVV.

The J gene is TRBJ1-1, the V gene TRBV30; the D gene is possibly TRBD1 (6 bases). This CDR3 has 12 residues. Germline V CDR1 and CDR2: GTSNPN, SVGIG (reference sequence). Trimming pared 3 bases from V and 10 bases from J, leaving 15 bases between. The CDR3 nucleotides read TGTGCCTGGAGACATTGGACAGACGGAGCTTTCTTT. Protein: CAWRHWTDGAFF.

The CDR3 region has the DNA TGTGCCAGCAGTTCTCCGGGACTCCCTTACGAGCAGTACTTC. It encodes CASSSPGLPYEQYF. The V gene is TRBV27, the J gene TRBJ2-7; possible D gene TRBD2, 6 bases. Trimming shortened V by 4 bases and J by 4 bases, and 14 bases separated the two germline ends. In germline, CDR1 is MNHEY, CDR2 SMNVEV (reference sequence). The CDR3 extends over 14 amino acids.

V and J are TRBV5-1 and TRBJ2-5; possibly TRBD1 for D (6 bases). The CDR3 runs 16 residues. The V end was cut by 1 base, the J end by 3 bases, with 16 bases between. Germline V gives CDR1 SGHRS, CDR2 YFSETQ. The CDR3 nucleotides are TGCGCCAGCAGCTTGCCTTTTCGGCAGGGGAAAGAGACCCAGTACTTC. The encoded protein is CASSLPFRQGKETQYF.

A few counts support this clone. The chain employs TRBV27 and TRBJ2-6, with TRBD1 matching over 8 bases. CDR3 length equals 16 residues. After removal of 4 bases from V and 7 bases from J, the junction contained 9 bases not matched to a gene. Germline V gene lookup returns CDR1 MNHEY and CDR2 SMNVEV (reference sequence). The CDR3: CASSSHGQGVANVLTF. CDR3 nucleotides: TGTGCCAGCAGTTCCCATGGACAGGGAGTAGCCAACGTCCTGACTTTC.

This clone was recorded a few times. The chain combines TRBV11-2 with TRBJ1-4, with TRBD1 as a possible D gene (5 bases). This CDR3 is built from 15 residues. Germline CDR1 SGHAT, CDR2 FQNNGV. Trimming took off 2 bases at V and 5 bases at J, with 12 bases between the two ends. CDR3 in amino acids: CASSLQGTRNEKLFF. In nucleotides, the CDR3 is TGTGCCAGCAGCTTACAGGGAACCCGGAATGAAAAACTGTTTTTT.

The chain combines TRBV28 with TRBJ2-4; the match to TRBD1 covers 9 bases. The CDR3 extends over 15 amino acids. Germline-derived CDR1 and CDR2 are MDHEN and SYDVKM. V shed 3 bases and J 7 bases; nucleotides not matched to a gene: 7. The CDR3 sequence: CASSFGQGSINIQYF. The CDR3 DNA reads as TGTGCCAGCAGTTTCGGACAGGGGAGTATCAACATTCAGTACTTC.

The V gene is TRBV7-3, the J gene TRBJ2-1; TRBD2 agrees at 14 bases. This CDR3 is 15 amino acids long. Germline CDR1 SGHTA, CDR2 FQGTGA. J gave up 6 bases and V 2 bases, and 0 bases lay outside the gene matches. The CDR3 region has the DNA TGTGCCAGCAGCTTAGGGACTAGCGGGAGCAATGAGCAGTTCTTC. It yields the protein CASSLGTSGSNEQFF.

The rearrangement joins TRBV9 to TRBJ2-3, with D maybe TRBD2 (5 bases). The CDR3 is 16 amino acids. With 0 bases removed from V and 0 bases from J, the gap between germline ends came to 11 bases. Germline V gene lookup returns CDR1 SGDLS and CDR2 YYNGEE. CDR3 coding DNA: TGTGCCAGCAGCGTAGAGATAGCGTCTAGCACAGATACGCAGTATTTT. Protein sequence: CASSVEIASSTDTQYF.

This clone was seen a few times. Other DNA sequences from this sample encode an identical CDR3 as well. The rearrangement uses TRBV9 and TRBJ1-2, with 8 positions matching TRBD1. Germline CDR1 and CDR2: SGDLS and YYNGEE. V shed 4 bases, J shed 1 base, and the junction held 3 bases outside the gene matches. The CDR3 is made up of 14 amino acids. CDR3 in amino acids: CASSPGQGNYGYTF. CDR3 sequence (DNA): TGTGCCAGCAGCCCCGGACAGGGTAACTATGGCTACACCTTC.

This clone was counted only a few times. The genes are TRBV6-6 and TRBJ2-7, with D perhaps TRBD1 (6 bases). The CDR3 sequence is 13 residues long. Germline values: CDR1 MNHNY, CDR2 SVGAGI (reference sequence). Trimming took off 6 bases at V and 3 bases at J, with 12 bases between the two ends. This chain's CDR3 is CASSSGAIYEQYF. The CDR3 nucleotides read TGTGCCAGCAGCTCAGGGGCGATCTACGAGCAGTACTTC.

CDR3 coding DNA: TGTGCCAGCAGCTTTACTAGCGGCTCCTACAATGAGCAGTTCTTC. Translation gives CASSFTSGSYNEQFF. V usage is TRBV7-2 and J usage is TRBJ2-1, with 8 bases identical to TRBD2. CDR3 length: 15 amino acids. V was pared by 3 bases and J by 0 bases, with 1 base of the junction left unmatched. Germline lookup yields CDR1 SGHTA and CDR2 FQGNSA. Full variable domain (missing parts from reference TRBV7-2 and TRBJ2-1): GAGVSQSPSNKVTEKGKDVELRCDPISGHTALYWYRQSLGQGLEFLIYFQGNSAPDKSGLPSDRFSAERTGGSVSTLTIQRTQQEDSAVYLCASSFTSGSYNEQFFGPGTRLTVL.

The chain links TRBV4-3 to TRBJ1-2; no definite D call. Looked up from germline, CDR1 is LGHNA and CDR2 is YSLEER. There are 13 residues in the CDR3. Trimming left V 0 bases short and J 4 bases short, with 6 bases between. Written as DNA, the CDR3 is TGCGCCAGCAGCCAAGAGGCCTTCTATGGCTACACCTTC. Protein: CASSQEAFYGYTF.

This clone was found a few times. In DNA form, the CDR3 reads TGCGCCAGCAGCAAGACAGACACCGGGGAGCTGTTTTTT. Protein: CASSKTDTGELFF. The rearrangement joins TRBV5-1 to TRBJ2-2, with a tentative D call TRBD1 (5 bases). The CDR3 has 13 amino acids. Trimming cost V 4 bases and J 3 bases, with 7 bases left between them. Germline CDR1 reads SGHRS; CDR2 reads YFSETQ.

This sequence joins TRBV28 and TRBJ1-1; 10 bases fit TRBD1. Trimming at V came to 2 bases and at J to 5 bases, leaving 2 bases not matched to a gene. The CDR3 extends over 14 amino acids. Germline CDR1 reads MDHEN; CDR2 reads SYDVKM. The CDR3 coding sequence is TGTGCCAGCAGTTTACGGACAGGGGGTACTGAAGCTTTCTTT. It codes for CASSLRTGGTEAFF.

The CDR3 loop reads CASSPTGTSGKNEQFF. CDR3 sequence (DNA): TGCGCCAGCAGCCCTACCGGGACTAGCGGGAAAAATGAGCAGTTCTTC. This rearrangement joins TRBV4-3 to TRBJ2-1; 13 positions match TRBD2. The CDR3 sequence is 16 residues long. Germline V gene lookup returns CDR1 LGHNA and CDR2 YSLEER. V dropped 4 bases and J dropped 7; count of bases not matched to a gene: 7.

A few counts support this clone. The genes are TRBV7-9 and TRBJ1-2; 12 bases are shared with TRBD1. The V and J ends lost 5 bases and 6 bases, in that order; junction bases with no gene match: 4. Germline assignment: CDR1 SEHNR and CDR2 FQNEAQ (reference sequence). The length of the CDR3 is 14 residues. CDR3: CASSPGQGADGYTF. CDR3 DNA: TGTGCCAGCAGCCCGGGACAGGGGGCGGATGGCTACACCTTC.

This rearrangement joins TRBV5-1 to TRBJ2-3; 9 bases are a match to TRBD2. The V gene's germline CDR1 is SGHRS and CDR2 YFSETQ. The trim removed 0 bases at V and 1 base at J, leaving 6 bases unmatched. The CDR3 is 17 amino acids. The CDR3 bases are TGCGCCAGCAGCTTGGATCCCATAGCGGGAGGCACAGATACGCAGTATTTT. It is translated as CASSLDPIAGGTDTQYF. Looking up the rest from reference TRBV5-1 and TRBJ2-3 gives the full variable domain: KAGVTQTPRYLIKTRGQQVTLSCSPISGHRSVSWYQQTPGQGLQFLFEYFSETQRNKGNFPGRFSGRQFSNSRSEMNVSTLELGDSALYLCASSLDPIAGGTDTQYFGPGTRLTVL.

This clone was observed a handful of times. CDR3 amino acids: CASSGATGDGYTF. Written as DNA, the CDR3 is TGTGCCAGCTCAGGGGCGACAGGGGACGGCTACACCTTC. V and J are TRBV18 and TRBJ1-2; 8 bases are shared with TRBD1. The CDR3 has 13 amino acids. V trimming: 5 bases; J trimming: 8 bases; junction bases outside the gene matches: 7. CDR1 is KGHSH, CDR2 LQKENI, per germline.

This clone was seen a handful of times. V usage is TRBV28 and J usage is TRBJ2-4; TRBD2 might be the D (5 bases). V lost 6 bases to trimming and J lost 15 bases, with 18 bases between them. The length of the CDR3 is 12 residues. Germline-derived CDR1 and CDR2 are MDHEN and SYDVKM. The CDR3: CASSYPGSGTYF. The CDR3 coding sequence is TGTGCCAGCAGCTACCCTGGCAGCGGTACGTACTTC.

The chain employs TRBV28 and TRBJ2-1; maybe TRBD1 (6 bases). The CDR3 runs 13 residues. Trimming pared 4 bases from V and 7 bases from J, leaving 11 bases between. From germline, CDR1 is MDHEN and CDR2 SYDVKM. CDR3 sequence (DNA): TGTGCCAGCAGTTCTGGGGGCGGGAATGAGCAGTTCTTC. Amino acid sequence: CASSSGGGNEQFF.

This clone was observed a few times. The chain couples TRBV7-2 to TRBJ2-3; no clear D. The germline V and J ends were trimmed by 5 bases and 5 bases, with 17 bases remaining between them. This CDR3 comprises 15 residues. Germline V gene lookup returns CDR1 SGHTA and CDR2 FQGNSA. CDR3 loop: CASSPEALVGDTQYF. CDR3 coding DNA: TGTGCCAGCAGCCCGGAAGCCCTAGTAGGAGATACGCAGTATTTT. The variable domain in full, with the rest retrieved from reference TRBV7-2 and TRBJ2-3, is GAGVSQSPSNKVTEKGKDVELRCDPISGHTALYWYRQSLGQGLEFLIYFQGNSAPDKSGLPSDRFSAERTGGSVSTLTIQRTQQEDSAVYLCASSPEALVGDTQYFGPGTRLTVL.

This clone was counted a few times. V and J are TRBV28 and TRBJ2-7, with 9 positions matching TRBD2. Trimming took 5 bases from V and 4 from J; bases not matched to a gene: 6. The CDR3 is 14 amino acids. Germline loops: CDR1 MDHEN, CDR2 SYDVKM. The CDR3: CASSLAGRVYEQYF. In DNA, the CDR3 is TGTGCCAGCAGTCTAGCGGGACGGGTGTACGAGCAGTACTTC.

In its sample, this clone was seen many times. In DNA, the CDR3 is TGCGCCAGCAGCCAGGGGGCAGGCTATGGCTACACCTTC. Its protein product is CASSQGAGYGYTF. This chain links TRBV4-3 with TRBJ1-2, with D possibly TRBD1 on 6 matching bases. V lost 3 bases, J lost 4 bases, and 9 bases lay in between. Germline values: CDR1 LGHNA, CDR2 YSLEER. This CDR3 has 13 amino acids.

The V gene is TRBV5-4, the J gene TRBJ1-2, with TRBD1 matching over 12 bases. This CDR3 region has 15 residues. The V and J ends lost 4 bases and 7 bases, in that order; junction bases with no gene match: 8. Germline values: CDR1 SGHNT, CDR2 YYREEE (reference sequence). The CDR3 region has the DNA TGTGCCAGCAGCCGTTTGGGACAGGGGGCGGGTGGCTACACCTTC. As protein: CASSRLGQGAGGYTF.